A selection of T cell receptor beta chains follows, all from one sample in a study of blood T cell repertoires in COVID-19. Clones were read by immunoSEQ multiplex PCR, and TCRdb kept only the in-frame ones, dropping some. The sample has about 23,000 clones; approximately 80% are singletons. Sequenced: peripheral blood. These receptors were obtained from a man between 65 and 80 years old with acute or convalescent COVID-19. Both conserved end residues are part of each CDR3. A D gene is named only where the DNA matches it firmly. Some rows have no size entry. The others give once, few or many, or a class for an expanded clone.

j_gene: TRBJ2-3
len: 18
d_gene: TRBD2
abundance: .
v_gene: TRBV7-3
CDR3aa: CASSSIPASGSGADTQYF
CDR3nt: TGTGCCAGCAGCTCGATACCTGCTAGCGGGAGCGGGGCAGATACGCAGTATTTT

j_gene: TRBJ2-7
len: 13
d_gene: .
abundance: few
v_gene: TRBV7-9
CDR3aa: CASSSGQTREQYF
CDR3nt: TGTGCCAGCAGTTCCGGACAGACTCGCGAGCAGTACTTC

j_gene: TRBJ2-7
len: 14
d_gene: .
abundance: .
v_gene: TRBV11-2
CDR3aa: CASSQSGTAGEQYF
CDR3nt: TGTGCCAGCAGCCAAAGTGGAACAGCGGGCGAGCAGTACTTC

j_gene: TRBJ1-1
len: 13
d_gene: .
abundance: .
v_gene: TRBV27
CDR3aa: CASSLFSNTEAFF
CDR3nt: TGTGCCAGCAGTTTATTCTCCAACACTGAAGCTTTCTTT

j_gene: TRBJ1-6
len: 16
d_gene: .
abundance: .
v_gene: TRBV27
CDR3aa: CASSFQKSSYNSPLHF
CDR3nt: TGTGCCAGCAGTTTCCAGAAAAGCTCCTATAATTCACCCCTCCACTTT

j_gene: TRBJ2-3
len: 15
d_gene: .
abundance: .
v_gene: TRBV27
CDR3aa: CASHSGGGVLDTQYF
CDR3nt: TGTGCCAGCCATTCGGGCGGAGGTGTGTTAGATACGCAGTATTTT

j_gene: TRBJ1-2
len: 14
d_gene: .
abundance: .
v_gene: TRBV9
CDR3aa: CASSGREGIYGYTF
CDR3nt: TGTGCCAGCAGCGGGAGGGAGGGGATCTATGGCTACACCTTC

j_gene: TRBJ1-1
len: 12
d_gene: .
abundance: .
v_gene: TRBV28
CDR3aa: CASSLVDTEAFF
CDR3nt: TGTGCCAGCAGTCTTGTTGACACTGAAGCTTTCTTT

j_gene: TRBJ2-1
len: 13
d_gene: .
abundance: .
v_gene: TRBV28
CDR3aa: CASSPYPGYEQFF
CDR3nt: TGTGCCAGCAGTCCCTACCCGGGGTATGAGCAGTTCTTC

j_gene: TRBJ1-3
len: 14
d_gene: TRBD1
abundance: .
v_gene: TRBV6-2/TRBV6-3
CDR3aa: CASSTGQGIHTIYF
CDR3nt: TGTGCCAGCAGTACCGGACAGGGGATACACACCATATATTTT

j_gene: TRBJ2-1
len: 15
d_gene: TRBD1
abundance: .
v_gene: TRBV5-1
CDR3aa: CASAERTGGYNEQFF
CDR3nt: TGCGCCAGCGCCGAAAGGACAGGGGGCTACAATGAGCAGTTCTTC

j_gene: TRBJ2-3
len: 15
d_gene: .
abundance: .
v_gene: TRBV7-3
CDR3aa: CASSLNLQATDTQYF
CDR3nt: TGTGCCAGCAGCTTAAATTTACAGGCCACAGATACGCAGTATTTT

j_gene: TRBJ2-2
len: 15
d_gene: TRBD2
abundance: .
v_gene: TRBV3-1/TRBV3-2
CDR3aa: CASSQLAGDTGELFF
CDR3nt: TGTGCCAGCAGCCAGCTAGCGGGGGACACCGGGGAGCTGTTTTTT

j_gene: TRBJ2-3
len: 15
d_gene: .
abundance: .
v_gene: TRBV6-2/TRBV6-3
CDR3aa: CASNPATRSTDTQYF
CDR3nt: TGTGCCAGCAACCCGGCGACACGTAGCACAGATACGCAGTATTTT

j_gene: TRBJ1-1
len: 14
d_gene: TRBD1
abundance: .
v_gene: TRBV6-2/TRBV6-3
CDR3aa: CASSKNRGPSEAFF
CDR3nt: TGTGCCAGCAGCAAGAACAGGGGTCCTTCTGAAGCTTTCTTT

j_gene: TRBJ1-6
len: 13
d_gene: .
abundance: .
v_gene: TRBV5-6
CDR3aa: CASSRLHNSPLHF
CDR3nt: TGTGCCAGCAGCCGTCTACATAATTCACCCCTCCACTTT

j_gene: TRBJ2-3
len: 15
d_gene: .
abundance: .
v_gene: TRBV5-4
CDR3aa: CASSKVEGATDTQYF
CDR3nt: TGTGCCAGCAGCAAGGTCGAGGGAGCGACAGATACGCAGTATTTT

j_gene: TRBJ2-7
len: 15
d_gene: .
abundance: .
v_gene: TRBV2
CDR3aa: CASKKAPGGAYEQYF
CDR3nt: TGTGCCAGCAAGAAGGCCCCGGGGGGCGCCTACGAGCAGTACTTC

j_gene: TRBJ1-2
len: 12
d_gene: .
abundance: .
v_gene: TRBV6-5
CDR3aa: CASRLMSGGYTF
CDR3nt: TGTGCCAGCAGATTGATGTCGGGGGGCTACACCTTC

j_gene: TRBJ2-1
len: 15
d_gene: TRBD1
abundance: .
v_gene: TRBV5-6
CDR3aa: CASSLRAGGGNEQFF
CDR3nt: TGTGCCAGCAGCTTAAGGGCAGGGGGTGGCAATGAGCAGTTCTTC

j_gene: TRBJ2-2
len: 15
d_gene: .
abundance: .
v_gene: TRBV5-1
CDR3aa: CASKKPGRNTGELFF
CDR3nt: TGCGCCAGCAAGAAGCCAGGAAGGAACACCGGGGAGCTGTTTTTT

j_gene: TRBJ2-7
len: 15
d_gene: TRBD2
abundance: .
v_gene: TRBV6-5
CDR3aa: CASTAPSGRSYEQYF
CDR3nt: TGTGCCAGCACCGCCCCCAGCGGGAGATCCTACGAGCAGTACTTC

j_gene: TRBJ1-4
len: 13
d_gene: .
abundance: .
v_gene: TRBV19
CDR3aa: CASSNAAGEKLFF
CDR3nt: TGTGCCAGTAGTAACGCTGCAGGTGAAAAACTGTTTTTT

j_gene: TRBJ2-2
len: 16
d_gene: TRBD1
abundance: .
v_gene: TRBV6-2/TRBV6-3
CDR3aa: CASSYSGTENTGELFF
CDR3nt: TGTGCCAGCAGTTACTCTGGGACAGAAAACACCGGGGAGCTGTTTTTT

j_gene: TRBJ2-1
len: 11
d_gene: .
abundance: once
v_gene: TRBV19
CDR3aa: CASSMSDEQFF
CDR3nt: TGTGCCAGTAGTATGAGCGATGAGCAGTTCTTC

j_gene: TRBJ1-4
len: 15
d_gene: .
abundance: .
v_gene: TRBV19
CDR3aa: CASSLTLTTNEKLFF
CDR3nt: TGTGCCAGTAGTTTGACACTCACAACTAATGAAAAACTGTTTTTT

j_gene: TRBJ2-7
len: 17
d_gene: .
abundance: .
v_gene: TRBV21-1
CDR3aa: CASSKVASGSDSYEQYF
CDR3nt: .

j_gene: TRBJ1-6
len: 13
d_gene: .
abundance: .
v_gene: TRBV5-1
CDR3aa: CASSLAGFSPLHF
CDR3nt: TGCGCCAGCAGCTTGGCCGGGTTCTCACCCCTCCACTTT

j_gene: TRBJ2-5
len: 16
d_gene: TRBD1
abundance: .
v_gene: TRBV15
CDR3aa: CATSRVGTGREETQYF
CDR3nt: TGTGCCACCAGCAGAGTCGGGACAGGGAGGGAAGAGACCCAGTACTTC

j_gene: TRBJ1-3
len: 15
d_gene: .
abundance: .
v_gene: TRBV6-2/TRBV6-3
CDR3aa: CASSYGKSSGNTIYF
CDR3nt: TGTGCCAGCAGTTACGGCAAGTCCTCTGGAAACACCATATATTTT

j_gene: TRBJ1-1
len: 13
d_gene: .
abundance: .
v_gene: TRBV11-3
CDR3aa: CASSSQGDTEAFF
CDR3nt: TGTGCCAGCAGCTCACAGGGCGACACTGAAGCTTTCTTT

j_gene: TRBJ2-1
len: 12
d_gene: TRBD1
abundance: .
v_gene: TRBV29-1
CDR3aa: CSAMTGSYEQFF
CDR3nt: TGCAGCGCAATGACAGGGAGCTATGAGCAGTTCTTC

j_gene: TRBJ1-1
len: 15
d_gene: .
abundance: .
v_gene: TRBV5-1
CDR3aa: CASSLEVRDDTEAFF
CDR3nt: TGCGCCAGCAGCTTGGAGGTCAGGGATGACACTGAAGCTTTCTTT

j_gene: TRBJ1-5
len: 14
d_gene: .
abundance: .
v_gene: TRBV20-1
CDR3aa: CSASPGSRDQPQHF
CDR3nt: TGCAGTGCTAGTCCCGGGTCCAGAGATCAGCCCCAGCATTTT

j_gene: TRBJ2-1
len: 13
d_gene: .
abundance: .
v_gene: TRBV7-2
CDR3aa: CASSFEKHNEQFF
CDR3nt: TGTGCCAGCAGCTTTGAAAAGCACAATGAGCAGTTCTTC

j_gene: TRBJ2-7
len: 13
d_gene: .
abundance: .
v_gene: TRBV27
CDR3aa: CASSWRGSYEQYF
CDR3nt: TGTGCCAGCAGTTGGCGGGGTTCCTACGAGCAGTACTTC

j_gene: TRBJ1-1
len: 16
d_gene: .
abundance: few
v_gene: TRBV27
CDR3aa: CASSSLQGFMNTEAFF
CDR3nt: TGTGCCAGCAGTTCTCTGCAGGGGTTTATGAACACTGAAGCTTTCTTT

j_gene: TRBJ2-7
len: 14
d_gene: .
abundance: once
v_gene: TRBV7-2
CDR3aa: CASSSRRGPYEQYF
CDR3nt: TGTGCCAGCTCCTCCCGGAGGGGACCCTACGAGCAGTACTTC

j_gene: TRBJ2-5
len: 12
d_gene: .
abundance: .
v_gene: TRBV23-1
CDR3aa: CASSHGRETQYF
CDR3nt: TGCGCCAGCAGTCACGGGAGAGAGACCCAGTACTTC

j_gene: TRBJ2-7
len: 16
d_gene: TRBD2
abundance: once
v_gene: TRBV5-1
CDR3aa: CASSLVTSGSSSEQYF
CDR3nt: TGCGCCAGCAGCTTGGTAACTAGCGGGAGTTCCTCCGAGCAGTACTTC

j_gene: TRBJ1-1
len: 13
d_gene: .
abundance: .
v_gene: TRBV7-2
CDR3aa: CASSFSMNTEAFF
CDR3nt: TGTGCCAGCAGCTTTAGTATGAACACTGAAGCTTTCTTT

j_gene: TRBJ1-2
len: 14
d_gene: .
abundance: .
v_gene: TRBV7-3
CDR3aa: CASSLNGGSYGYTF
CDR3nt: TGTGCCAGCAGCTTAAACGGGGGATCCTATGGCTACACCTTC

j_gene: TRBJ1-2
len: 17
d_gene: TRBD1
abundance: few
v_gene: TRBV7-2
CDR3aa: CASSLLAERTGSYGYTF
CDR3nt: TGTGCCAGCAGCTTACTGGCCGAGAGGACAGGGTCTTATGGCTACACCTTC

j_gene: TRBJ2-4
len: 18
d_gene: TRBD2
abundance: .
v_gene: TRBV7-2
CDR3aa: CASSLTSGGALAKNIQYF
CDR3nt: TGTGCCAGCAGCTTAACTAGCGGGGGGGCTCTAGCCAAAAACATTCAGTACTTC

j_gene: TRBJ1-4
len: 15
d_gene: .
abundance: .
v_gene: TRBV9
CDR3aa: CASSLKGGPNEKLFF
CDR3nt: TGTGCCAGCAGCCTCAAAGGGGGTCCGAATGAAAAACTGTTTTTT

j_gene: TRBJ1-2
len: 13
d_gene: .
abundance: .
v_gene: TRBV6-2/TRBV6-3
CDR3aa: CASSYGGSYGYTF
CDR3nt: TGTGCCAGCAGTTACGGGGGCTCCTATGGCTACACCTTC

j_gene: TRBJ1-4
len: 16
d_gene: .
abundance: .
v_gene: TRBV18
CDR3aa: CASSPRKRETNEKLFF
CDR3nt: TGTGCCAGCTCACCCCGAAAAAGAGAAACTAATGAAAAACTGTTTTTT

j_gene: TRBJ2-7
len: 13
d_gene: TRBD2
abundance: .
v_gene: TRBV5-1
CDR3aa: CASSQRDSYEQYF
CDR3nt: TGCGCCAGTTCCCAGCGGGACTCGTACGAGCAGTACTTC

j_gene: TRBJ1-4
len: 14
d_gene: .
abundance: .
v_gene: TRBV11-2
CDR3aa: CASSSRGFDEKLFF
CDR3nt: TGTGCCAGCAGCTCTAGGGGGTTTGATGAAAAACTGTTTTTT

j_gene: TRBJ1-1
len: 12
d_gene: .
abundance: .
v_gene: TRBV19
CDR3aa: CASSNGYTEAFF
CDR3nt: TGTGCCAGTAGTAACGGGTACACTGAAGCTTTCTTT

j_gene: TRBJ1-2
len: 15
d_gene: TRBD1
abundance: .
v_gene: TRBV7-2
CDR3aa: CASNFNPGGSFGYTF
CDR3nt: TGTGCCAGCAACTTTAACCCAGGGGGCTCGTTTGGCTACACCTTC

j_gene: TRBJ2-1
len: 14
d_gene: TRBD1
abundance: .
v_gene: TRBV27
CDR3aa: CASSSLQGFNEQFF
CDR3nt: TGTGCCAGCAGTTCCTTACAGGGGTTCAATGAGCAGTTCTTC

j_gene: TRBJ2-5
len: 13
d_gene: .
abundance: .
v_gene: TRBV10-3
CDR3aa: CAISDGGRETQYF
CDR3nt: TGTGCCATCAGTGACGGGGGACGTGAGACCCAGTACTTC

j_gene: TRBJ2-5
len: 16
d_gene: .
abundance: .
v_gene: TRBV3-1/TRBV3-2
CDR3aa: CASSQVNSGGQETQYF
CDR3nt: TGTGCCAGCAGCCAAGTAAACAGCGGGGGACAGGAGACCCAGTACTTC

j_gene: TRBJ2-1
len: 13
d_gene: .
abundance: .
v_gene: TRBV29-1
CDR3aa: CSVGNRRRDEQFF
CDR3nt: TGCAGCGTTGGTAATAGGCGCAGGGATGAGCAGTTCTTC